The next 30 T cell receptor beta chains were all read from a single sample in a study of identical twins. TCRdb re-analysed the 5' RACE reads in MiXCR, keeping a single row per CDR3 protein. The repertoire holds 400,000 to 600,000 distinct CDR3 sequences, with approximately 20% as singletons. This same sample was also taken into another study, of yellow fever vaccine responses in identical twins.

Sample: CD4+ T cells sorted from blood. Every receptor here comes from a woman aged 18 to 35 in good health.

CDR3 protein: CSGTSGGLNTGELFF. The CDR3 nucleotides read TGCAGTGGGACTAGCGGGGGGCTGAACACCGGGGAGCTGTTTTTT. The rearrangement uses TRBV20-1 and TRBJ2-2, with TRBD2 identical over 14 bases. J lost 1 base, V lost 7 bases, and 2 bases had no gene match. Germline V gives CDR1 DFQATT, CDR2 SNEGSKA (reference sequence). This CDR3 spans 15 amino acids.

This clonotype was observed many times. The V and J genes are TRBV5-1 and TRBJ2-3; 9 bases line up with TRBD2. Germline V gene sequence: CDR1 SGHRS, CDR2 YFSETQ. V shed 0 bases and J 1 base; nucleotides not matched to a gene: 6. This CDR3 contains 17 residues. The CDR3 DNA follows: TGCGCCAGCAGCTTGGAACCAGCGGGAGGAGGCACAGATACGCAGTATTTT. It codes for CASSLEPAGGGTDTQYF.

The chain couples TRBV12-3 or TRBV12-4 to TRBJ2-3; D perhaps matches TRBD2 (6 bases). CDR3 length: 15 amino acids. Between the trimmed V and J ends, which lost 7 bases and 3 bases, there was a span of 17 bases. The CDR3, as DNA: TGTGCCAGCAATCAACGGGCAGGGAGGACAGATACGCAGTATTTT. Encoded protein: CASNQRAGRTDTQYF.

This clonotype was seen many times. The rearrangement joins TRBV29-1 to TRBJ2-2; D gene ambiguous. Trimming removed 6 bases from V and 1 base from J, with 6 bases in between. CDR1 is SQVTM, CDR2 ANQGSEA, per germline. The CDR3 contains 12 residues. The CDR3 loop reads CSVQQNTGELFF. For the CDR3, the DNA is TGCAGCGTGCAGCAGAACACCGGGGAGCTGTTTTTT.

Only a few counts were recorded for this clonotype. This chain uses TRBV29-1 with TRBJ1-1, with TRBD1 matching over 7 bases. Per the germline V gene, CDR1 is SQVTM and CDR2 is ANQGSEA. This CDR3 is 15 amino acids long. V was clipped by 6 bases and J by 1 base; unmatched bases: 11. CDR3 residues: CSVNDRERGNTEAFF. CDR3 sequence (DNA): TGCAGCGTAAACGACAGGGAAAGGGGGAACACTGAAGCTTTCTTT.

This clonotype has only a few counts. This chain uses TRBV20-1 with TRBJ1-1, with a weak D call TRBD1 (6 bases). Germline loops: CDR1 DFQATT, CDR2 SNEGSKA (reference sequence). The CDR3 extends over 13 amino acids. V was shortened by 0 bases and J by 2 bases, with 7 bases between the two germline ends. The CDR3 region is CSARDRGNTEAFF. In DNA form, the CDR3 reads TGCAGTGCTAGAGACAGGGGAAACACTGAAGCTTTCTTT.

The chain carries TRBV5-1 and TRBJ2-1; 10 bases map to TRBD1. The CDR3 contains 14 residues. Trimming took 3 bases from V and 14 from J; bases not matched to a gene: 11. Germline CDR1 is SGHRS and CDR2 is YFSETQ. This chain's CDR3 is CASSSTPRQGAEFF. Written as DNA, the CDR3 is TGCGCCAGCAGCTCAACCCCTAGACAGGGGGCTGAGTTCTTC.

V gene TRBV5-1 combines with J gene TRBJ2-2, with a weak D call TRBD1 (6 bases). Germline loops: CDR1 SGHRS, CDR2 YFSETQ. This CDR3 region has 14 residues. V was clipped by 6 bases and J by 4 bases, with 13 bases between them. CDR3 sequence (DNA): TGCGCCAGCATTCAGACAGGAGGCACCGGGGAGCTGTTTTTT. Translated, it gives CASIQTGGTGELFF. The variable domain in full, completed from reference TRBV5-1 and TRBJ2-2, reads KAGVTQTPRYLIKTRGQQVTLSCSPISGHRSVSWYQQTPGQGLQFLFEYFSETQRNKGNFPGRFSGRQFSNSRSEMNVSTLELGDSALYLCASIQTGGTGELFFGEGSRLTVL.

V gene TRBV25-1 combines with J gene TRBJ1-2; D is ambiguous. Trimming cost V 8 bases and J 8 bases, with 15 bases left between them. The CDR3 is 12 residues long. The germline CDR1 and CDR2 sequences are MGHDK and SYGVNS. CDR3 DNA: TGTGCCAGCTGTTCGGCAGGAAGCGGCTACACCTTC. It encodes CASCSAGSGYTF.

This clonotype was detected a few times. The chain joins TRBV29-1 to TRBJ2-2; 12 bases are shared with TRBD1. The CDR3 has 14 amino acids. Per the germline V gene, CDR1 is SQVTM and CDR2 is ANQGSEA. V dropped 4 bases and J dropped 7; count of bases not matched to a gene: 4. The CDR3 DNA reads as TGCAGCGTTGTGGGACAGGGGGCTATCGGGGAGCTGTTTTTT. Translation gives CSVVGQGAIGELFF.

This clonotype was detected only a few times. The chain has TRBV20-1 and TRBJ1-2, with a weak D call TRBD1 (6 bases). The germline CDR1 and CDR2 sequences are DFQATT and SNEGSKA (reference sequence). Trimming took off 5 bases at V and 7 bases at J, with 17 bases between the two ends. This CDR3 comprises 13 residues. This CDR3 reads CSAPEGGRIGYTF. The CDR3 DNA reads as TGCAGTGCTCCCGAAGGGGGGCGCATTGGCTACACCTTC.

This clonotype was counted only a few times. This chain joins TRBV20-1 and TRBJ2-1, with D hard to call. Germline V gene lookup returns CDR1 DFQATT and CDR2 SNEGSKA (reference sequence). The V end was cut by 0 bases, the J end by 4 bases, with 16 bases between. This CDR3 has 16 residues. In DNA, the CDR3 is TGCAGTGCTAGAGATCAAGCCACCCCTAGGTACAATGAGCAGTTCTTC. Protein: CSARDQATPRYNEQFF.

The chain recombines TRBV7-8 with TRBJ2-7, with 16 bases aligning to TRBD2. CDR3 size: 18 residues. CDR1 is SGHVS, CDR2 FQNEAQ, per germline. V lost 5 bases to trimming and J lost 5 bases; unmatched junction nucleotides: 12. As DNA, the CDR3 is TGTGCCAGCAGCGCGGGACTAGCGGGAGGGTTATGGTCCAACGAGCAGTACTTC. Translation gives CASSAGLAGGLWSNEQYF. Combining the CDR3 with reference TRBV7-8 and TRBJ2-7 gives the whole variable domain GAGVSQSPRYKVAKRGQDVALRCDPISGHVSLFWYQQALGQGPEFLTYFQNEAQLDKSGLPSDRFFAERPEGSVSTLKIQRTQQEDSAVYLCASSAGLAGGLWSNEQYFGPGTRLTVT.

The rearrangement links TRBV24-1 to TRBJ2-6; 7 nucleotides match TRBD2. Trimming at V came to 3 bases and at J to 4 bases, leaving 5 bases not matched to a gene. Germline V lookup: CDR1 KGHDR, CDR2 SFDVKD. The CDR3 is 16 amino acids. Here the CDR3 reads CATSDSLAAGANVLTF. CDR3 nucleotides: TGTGCCACCAGTGATAGCCTAGCGGCCGGGGCCAACGTCCTGACTTTC.

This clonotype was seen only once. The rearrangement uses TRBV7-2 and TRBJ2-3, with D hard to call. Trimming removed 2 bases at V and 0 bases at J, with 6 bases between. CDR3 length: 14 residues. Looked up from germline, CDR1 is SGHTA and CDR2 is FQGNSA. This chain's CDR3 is CASSLMQSTDTQYF. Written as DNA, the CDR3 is TGTGCCAGCAGCTTAATGCAGAGCACAGATACGCAGTATTTT.

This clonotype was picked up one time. CDR3 sequence: CASSSGQPRAFF. The DNA for the CDR3 is TGTGCCAGCAGCTCCGGACAACCACGGGCTTTCTTT. The chain recombines TRBV7-2 with TRBJ1-1, with D possibly TRBD1 on 5 matching bases. The V and J ends lost 4 bases and 11 bases respectively, with 14 bases between them. The germline gives CDR1 SGHTA, CDR2 FQGNSA. This CDR3 spans 12 amino acids.

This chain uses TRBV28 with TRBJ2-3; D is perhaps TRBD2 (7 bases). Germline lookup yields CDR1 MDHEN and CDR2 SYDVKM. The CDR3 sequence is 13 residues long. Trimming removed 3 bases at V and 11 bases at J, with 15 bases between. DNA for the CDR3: TGTGCCAGCAGTTTCGGGGGGCGCGGACTGCAGTATTTT. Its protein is CASSFGGRGLQYF.

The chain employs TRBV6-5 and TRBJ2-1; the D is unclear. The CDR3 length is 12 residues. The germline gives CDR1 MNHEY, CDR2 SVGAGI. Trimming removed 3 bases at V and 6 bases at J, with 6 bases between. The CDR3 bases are TGTGCCAGCAGTTATACTGGCAATGAGCAGTTCTTC. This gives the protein CASSYTGNEQFF.

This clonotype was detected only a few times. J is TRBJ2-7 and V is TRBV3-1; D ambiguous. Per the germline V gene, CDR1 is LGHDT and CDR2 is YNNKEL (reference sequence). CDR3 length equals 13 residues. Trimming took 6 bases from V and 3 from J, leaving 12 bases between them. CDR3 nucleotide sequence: TGTGCCAGCAGTCCGGAACAGATCTACGAGCAGTACGTC. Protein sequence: CASSPEQIYEQYV.

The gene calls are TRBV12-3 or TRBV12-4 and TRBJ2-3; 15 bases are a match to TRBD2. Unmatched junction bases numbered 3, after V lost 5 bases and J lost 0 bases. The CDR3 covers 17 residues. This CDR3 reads CASSPGLAGGSTDTQYF. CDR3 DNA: TGTGCCAGCAGTCCGGGACTAGCGGGGGGCAGCACAGATACGCAGTATTTT.

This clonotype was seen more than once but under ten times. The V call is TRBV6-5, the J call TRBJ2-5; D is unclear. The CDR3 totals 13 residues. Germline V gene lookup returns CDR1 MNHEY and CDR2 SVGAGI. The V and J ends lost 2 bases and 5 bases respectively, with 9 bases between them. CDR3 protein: CASSYGVMETQYF. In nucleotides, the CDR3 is TGTGCCAGCAGTTACGGGGTTATGGAGACCCAGTACTTC.

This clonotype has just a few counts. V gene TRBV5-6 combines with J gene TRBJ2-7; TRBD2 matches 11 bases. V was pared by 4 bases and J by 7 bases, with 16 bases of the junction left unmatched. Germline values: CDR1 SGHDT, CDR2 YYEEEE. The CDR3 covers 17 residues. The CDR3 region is CASSPPLAGGPRGEQYF. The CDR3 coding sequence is TGTGCCAGCAGCCCCCCCCTAGCGGGAGGCCCAAGGGGAGAGCAGTACTTC.

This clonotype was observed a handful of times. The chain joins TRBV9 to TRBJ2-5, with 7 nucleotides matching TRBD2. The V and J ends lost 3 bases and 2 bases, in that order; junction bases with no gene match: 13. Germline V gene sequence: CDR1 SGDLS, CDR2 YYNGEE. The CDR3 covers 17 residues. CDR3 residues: CASSAGVALAVQETQYF. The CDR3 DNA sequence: TGTGCCAGCAGCGCGGGGGTTGCGCTAGCGGTTCAAGAGACCCAGTACTTC.

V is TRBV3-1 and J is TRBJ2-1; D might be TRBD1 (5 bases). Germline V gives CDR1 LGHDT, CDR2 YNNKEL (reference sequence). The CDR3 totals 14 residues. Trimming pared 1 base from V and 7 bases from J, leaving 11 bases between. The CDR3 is CASSQGRGSNEQFF. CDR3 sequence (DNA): TGTGCCAGCAGCCAAGGTAGGGGTTCGAATGAGCAGTTCTTC.

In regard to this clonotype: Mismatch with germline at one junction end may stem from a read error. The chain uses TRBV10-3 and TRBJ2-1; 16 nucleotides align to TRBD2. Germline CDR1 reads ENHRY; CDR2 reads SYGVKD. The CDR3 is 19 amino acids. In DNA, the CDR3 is TGTGCCATCAGGGGGACTAGCGGGAGGGCCTCGCAACTTGGCAATGAGCAGATCTTC. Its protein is CAIRGTSGRASQLGNEQIF.

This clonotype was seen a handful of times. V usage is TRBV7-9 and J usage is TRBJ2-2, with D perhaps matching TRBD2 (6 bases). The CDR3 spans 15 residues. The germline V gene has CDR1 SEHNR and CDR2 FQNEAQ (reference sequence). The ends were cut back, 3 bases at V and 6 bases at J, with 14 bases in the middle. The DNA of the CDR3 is TGTGCCAGCAGCTTGGAGGGGACGAGGGCCGGGGAGCTGTTTTTT. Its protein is CASSLEGTRAGELFF.

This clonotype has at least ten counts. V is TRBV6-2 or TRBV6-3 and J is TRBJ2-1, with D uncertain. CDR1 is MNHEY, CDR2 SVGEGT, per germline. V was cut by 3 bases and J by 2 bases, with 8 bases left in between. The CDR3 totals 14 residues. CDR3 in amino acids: CASSYSRTYNEQFF. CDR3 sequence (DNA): TGTGCCAGCAGTTATTCCAGGACCTACAATGAGCAGTTCTTC.

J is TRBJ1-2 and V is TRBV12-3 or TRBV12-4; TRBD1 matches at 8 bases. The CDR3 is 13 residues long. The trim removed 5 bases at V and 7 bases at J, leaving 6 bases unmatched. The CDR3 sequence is CASSETGDRGYTF. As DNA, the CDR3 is TGTGCCAGCAGTGAGACAGGGGATCGTGGCTACACCTTC.

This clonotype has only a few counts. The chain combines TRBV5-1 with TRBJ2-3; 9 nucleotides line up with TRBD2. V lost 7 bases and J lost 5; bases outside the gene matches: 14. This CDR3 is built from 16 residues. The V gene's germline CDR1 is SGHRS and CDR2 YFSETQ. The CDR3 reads CASSRLAERIGDTQYF. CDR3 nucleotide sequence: TGCGCCAGCTCGCGACTAGCGGAAAGGATAGGAGATACGCAGTATTTT.

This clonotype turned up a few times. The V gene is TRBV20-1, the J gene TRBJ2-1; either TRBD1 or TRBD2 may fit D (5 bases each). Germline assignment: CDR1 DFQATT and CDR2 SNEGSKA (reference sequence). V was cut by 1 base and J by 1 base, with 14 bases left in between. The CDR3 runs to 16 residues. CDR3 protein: CSARVGGQASYNEQFF. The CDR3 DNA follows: TGCAGTGCTAGAGTTGGGGGTCAGGCTTCCTACAATGAGCAGTTCTTC.